The clone carrying this T cell receptor (beta chain) has just one count. The antigen remains unidentified. Documented treatment: oral pan-JAK inhibitor, 5-10 mg twice daily. The data belong to a study of CD8+ T cells in alopecia areata. Study-level information: Administration of oral tofacitinib to treated patients was at 5 to 10 mg twice daily. Tofacitinib treatment spanned 6 to 18 months, with 6 months off drug afterward. Study-wide results and limits: In patients, TCRs were shared less clearly than in mice, and HLA may possibly be involved.

Extracted from the samples, RNA was reverse transcribed into cDNA to serve as the sequencing template. The table came from immunoSEQ multiplex PCR; TCRdb's copy has only in-frame clones and leaves some out. The data hold fewer than 150,000 clones, with 80% to 90% observed a single time. Germline V lookup: CDR1 SGHDT, CDR2 YYEEEE. CDR3 length equals 13 residues. V dropped 0 bases and J dropped 8 bases, with 9 bases sitting between them. The sequences come from CD8+ T cells sorted from blood, collected at week 4, from a patient treated with tofacitinib. The source is a human donor with alopecia areata. This chain connects TRBV5-6 to TRBJ2-1; D remains unclear. The CDR3 spells CASSLAGPDEQFF. CDR3 nucleotides: TGTGCCAGCAGCTTGGCGGGCCCGGATGAGCAGTTCTTC.